This T cell receptor (beta chain) was documented in a study of T cell changes during pregnancy in multiple sclerosis. Measured with immunoSEQ multiplex PCR; TCRdb has only the in-frame clones, and not every one. The table has around 60,000 clones, around 96% seen once. This sequence originates from a female donor with multiple sclerosis, enrolled in a pregnancy study. The specimen was CD8+ T cells from peripheral blood mononuclear cells, collected after pregnancy.

The DNA of the CDR3 is TGTGCCTGGAGTCGACTAGCGGGAGATAGCGAGCAGTACTTC. Translation: CAWSRLAGDSEQYF. The chain has TRBV30 and TRBJ2-7; 12 nucleotides match TRBD2. The CDR3 is 14 amino acids. CDR1 and CDR2 (germline): GTSNPN, SVGIG (reference sequence). V shed 2 bases, J shed 6 bases, and the junction held 5 bases outside the gene matches. The complete variable domain, with remaining parts taken from reference TRBV30 and TRBJ2-7, reads SQTIHQWPATLVQPVGSPLSLECTVEGTSNPNLYWYRQAAGRGLQLLFYSVGIGQISSEVPQNLSASRPQDRQFILSSKKLLLSDSGFYLCAWSRLAGDSEQYFGPGTRLTVT.